This T cell receptor beta chain was captured in a study of identical twins. The CDR3 spans 15 residues. Germline-derived CDR1 and CDR2 are LGHDT and YNNKEL (reference sequence). Trimming took 2 bases from V and 7 from J; bases not matched to a gene: 6. MiXCR was run by TCRdb on the 5' RACE reads, yielding one entry per CDR3 protein. The sample holds hundreds of thousands of distinct CDR3 sequences, approximately 24% seen once. This clonotype occurred a few times. The data also belong to a second study, concerning T cells expressing NK-cell markers.

V usage is TRBV3-1 and J usage is TRBJ2-1; 9 bases line up with TRBD2. The source is a woman between 18 and 29 years old in good health. The sample comprised CD4+ T cells sorted from blood. The CDR3 sequence: CASSQLAGVGNEQFF. CDR3 in DNA: TGTGCCAGCAGCCAATTAGCGGGAGTCGGGAATGAGCAGTTCTTC.